This TCR beta chain is drawn from a study of OX40 agonist ivuxolimab in advanced cancers. Study details: Participants, 70% to 90% male, averaged roughly 60 years of age, ranging from roughly 23 to 90.

The length of the CDR3 is 17 residues. CDR1 and CDR2 from the germline V gene are PRHDT and FYEKMQ (reference sequence). The J segment lost 1 base and the V segment lost 0 bases, leaving 0 bases of the junction unmatched. The repertoire was sequenced with immunoSEQ multiplex PCR; TCRdb's copy has only in-frame clones and lacks some. There are around 15,000 clones in the sample; about four fifths occur only once, and 9% to 15% lies in the top ten. A remark on this clone: Antigen specificity is unknown.

Study-wide points: Certain nonresponding patients likewise had low normalized T-cell clonal expansion.

This TCR came from an adult with an advanced solid tumor such as melanoma, head and neck, liver or kidney cancer. Sequences were derived from CD4+ or CD8+ T cells sorted from blood, sampled in a trial of the OX40 agonist ivuxolimab. The V and J genes are TRBV13 and TRBJ2-2, with 12 bases matching TRBD2. CDR3 in amino acids: CASSLGLAGGNTGELFF. The CDR3 DNA reads TGTGCCAGCAGCTTAGGACTAGCGGGAGGGAACACCGGGGAGCTGTTTTTT.